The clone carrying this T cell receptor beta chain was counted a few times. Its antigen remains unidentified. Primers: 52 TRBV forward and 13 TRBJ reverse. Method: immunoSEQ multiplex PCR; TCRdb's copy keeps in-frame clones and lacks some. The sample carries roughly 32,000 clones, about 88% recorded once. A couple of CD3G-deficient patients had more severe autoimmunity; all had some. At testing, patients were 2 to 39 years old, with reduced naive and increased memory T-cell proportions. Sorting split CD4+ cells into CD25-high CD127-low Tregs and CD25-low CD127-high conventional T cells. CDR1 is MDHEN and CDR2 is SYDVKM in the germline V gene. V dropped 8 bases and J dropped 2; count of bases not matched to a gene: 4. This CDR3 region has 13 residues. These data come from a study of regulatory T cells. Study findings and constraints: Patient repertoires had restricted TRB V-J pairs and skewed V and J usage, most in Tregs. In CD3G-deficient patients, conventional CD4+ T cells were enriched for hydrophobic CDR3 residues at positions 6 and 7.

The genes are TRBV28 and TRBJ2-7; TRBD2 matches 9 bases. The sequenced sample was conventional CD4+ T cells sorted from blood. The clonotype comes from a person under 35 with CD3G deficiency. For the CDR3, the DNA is TGTGCCAGCTCTAGCGGGGCAACCTACGAGCAGTACTTC. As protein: CASSSGATYEQYF. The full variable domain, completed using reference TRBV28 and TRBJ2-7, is DVKVTQSSRYLVKRTGEKVFLECVQDMDHENMFWYRQDPGLGLRLIYFSYDVKMKEKGDIPEGYSVSREKKERFSLILESASTNQTSMYLCASSSGATYEQYFGPGTRLTVT.